Following are 6 T cell receptor beta chains from one sample sequenced in a study of sequential checkpoint blockade in melanoma. The treatment here: randomized to nivolumab then ipilimumab (arm A) or the reverse (arm B). The assay was immunoSEQ multiplex PCR, and TCRdb's table has in-frame clones only and misses some. This table has about 40,000 clones, approximately 90% appearing once. Sequences were derived from CD8+ T cells sorted from blood (inferred from file names), sampled from a patient given nivolumab and ipilimumab in sequence. All receptors come from a human donor with melanoma.

In its sample, this clone was seen a few times. The chain couples TRBV6-1 to TRBJ2-7; the D is unclear. In germline, CDR1 is MNHNS, CDR2 SASEGT. CDR3 length: 16 amino acids. V shed 5 bases and J shed 4 bases, with 21 bases lying between them. CDR3 DNA: TGTGCCAGCAGTAAAGGTGGGCCATATCCCCCTTACGAGCAGTACTTC. This translates into CASSKGGPYPPYEQYF.

J is TRBJ2-2 and V is TRBV9, with TRBD1 matching over 9 bases. V lost 4 bases and J lost 7; bases outside the gene matches: 8. The germline gives CDR1 SGDLS, CDR2 YYNGEE. This CDR3 is built from 15 residues. The DNA for the CDR3 is TGTGCCAGCAGCTTCACAGGGGGCGCCGACGGGGAGCTGTTTTTT. Its protein is CASSFTGGADGELFF.

The gene calls are TRBV7-3 and TRBJ2-7, with D possibly TRBD2 on 6 matching bases. The V gene lost 2 bases and the J gene lost 4 bases, with 15 bases spanning the gap. Germline-derived CDR1 and CDR2 are SGHTA and FQGTGA. The CDR3 runs 15 residues. The DNA for the CDR3 is TGTGCCAGCAGCTTACACGGGGGAGCGGTGTACGAGCAGTACTTC. This sequence encodes CASSLHGGAVYEQYF.

The rearrangement uses TRBV2 and TRBJ1-1; the D gene is possibly TRBD1 (5 bases). V lost 6 bases and J 2 bases, leaving 10 bases between the germline ends. The CDR3 covers 13 residues. Germline assignment: CDR1 SNHLY and CDR2 FYNNEI. This CDR3 is CASSAQGNTEAFF. DNA for the CDR3: TGTGCCAGCAGCGCCCAGGGAAACACTGAAGCTTTCTTT.

The chain uses TRBV7-9 and TRBJ1-3; D possibly corresponds to TRBD1 (5 bases). V dropped 1 base and J dropped 4 bases, with 5 bases sitting between them. The CDR3 spans 13 residues. CDR1 is SEHNR and CDR2 is FQNEAQ in the germline V gene (reference sequence). CDR3 DNA: TGTGCCAGCAGCTTAGGACAGGGAAACACCATATATTTT. Its protein is CASSLGQGNTIYF. Supplemented by reference TRBV7-9 and TRBJ1-3, the full variable domain reads DTGVSQNPRHKITKRGQNVTFRCDPISEHNRLYWYRQTLGQGPEFLTYFQNEAQLEKSRLLSDRFSAERPKGSFSTLEIQRTEQGDSAMYLCASSLGQGNTIYFGEGSWLTVV.

This clone was observed a few times. The chain is built from TRBV4-1 and TRBJ1-3; maybe TRBD1 (5 bases). CDR1 is MGHRA and CDR2 is YSYEKL in the germline V gene. CDR3 length equals 14 residues. V shed 1 base and J shed 8 bases, with 12 bases lying between them. CDR3 loop: CASSQGQGVDTIYF. For the CDR3, the DNA is TGCGCCAGCAGCCAAGGTCAGGGTGTAGACACCATATATTTT.